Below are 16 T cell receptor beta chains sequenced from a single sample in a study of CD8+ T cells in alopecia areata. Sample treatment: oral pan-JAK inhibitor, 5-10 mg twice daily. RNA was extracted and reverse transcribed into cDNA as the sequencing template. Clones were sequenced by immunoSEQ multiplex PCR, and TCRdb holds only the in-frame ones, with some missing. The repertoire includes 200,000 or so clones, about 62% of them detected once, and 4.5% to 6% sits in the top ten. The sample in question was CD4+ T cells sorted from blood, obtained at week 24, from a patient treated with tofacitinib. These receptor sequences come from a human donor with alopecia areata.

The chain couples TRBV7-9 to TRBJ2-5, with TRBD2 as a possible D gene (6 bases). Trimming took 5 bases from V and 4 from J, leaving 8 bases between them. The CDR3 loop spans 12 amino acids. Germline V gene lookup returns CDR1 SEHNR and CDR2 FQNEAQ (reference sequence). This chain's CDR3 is CASSAEGETQYF. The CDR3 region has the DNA TGTGCCAGCAGCGCGGAGGGAGAGACCCAGTACTTC.

In nucleotides, the CDR3 is TGTGCCAGCAGTCCCCTCGACACCGGGGAGCTGTTTTTT. This sequence encodes CASSPLDTGELFF. The chain is built from TRBV28 and TRBJ2-2; D is undetermined. The CDR3 has 13 amino acids. Trimming removed 5 bases at V and 3 bases at J, with 7 bases between. Germline assignment: CDR1 MDHEN and CDR2 SYDVKM.

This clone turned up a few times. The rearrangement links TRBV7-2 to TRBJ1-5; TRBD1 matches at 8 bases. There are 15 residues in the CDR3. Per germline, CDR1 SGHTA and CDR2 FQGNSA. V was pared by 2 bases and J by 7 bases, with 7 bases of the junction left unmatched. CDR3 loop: CASSLMGTGGQPQHF. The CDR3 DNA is TGTGCCAGCAGCTTAATGGGGACAGGAGGACAGCCCCAGCATTTT.

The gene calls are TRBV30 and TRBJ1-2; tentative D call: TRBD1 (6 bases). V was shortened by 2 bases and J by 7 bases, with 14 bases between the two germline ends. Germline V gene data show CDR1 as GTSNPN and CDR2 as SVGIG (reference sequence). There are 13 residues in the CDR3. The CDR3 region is CAWSFGGPAGYTF. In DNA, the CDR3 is TGTGCCTGGAGTTTTGGGGGGCCTGCTGGCTACACCTTC.

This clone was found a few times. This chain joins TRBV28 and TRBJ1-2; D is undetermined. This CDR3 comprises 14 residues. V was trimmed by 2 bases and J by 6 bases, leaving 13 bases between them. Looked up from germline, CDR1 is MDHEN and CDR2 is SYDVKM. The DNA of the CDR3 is TGTGCCAGCAGTTTACGTGCGACACAAAATGGCTACACCTTC. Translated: CASSLRATQNGYTF.

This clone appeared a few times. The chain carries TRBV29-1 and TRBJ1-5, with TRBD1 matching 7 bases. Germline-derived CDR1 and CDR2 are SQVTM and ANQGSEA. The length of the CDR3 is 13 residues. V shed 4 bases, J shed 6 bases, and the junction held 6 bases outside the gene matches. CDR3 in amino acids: CSVVEGAGQPQHF. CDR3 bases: TGCAGCGTTGTCGAGGGGGCTGGTCAGCCCCAGCATTTT.

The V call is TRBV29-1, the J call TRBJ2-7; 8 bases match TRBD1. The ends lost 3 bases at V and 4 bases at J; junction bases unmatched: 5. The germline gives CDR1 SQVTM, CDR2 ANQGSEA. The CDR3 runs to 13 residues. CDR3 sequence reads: CSVDPGGSYEQYF. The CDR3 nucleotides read TGCAGCGTTGACCCAGGGGGCTCGTACGAGCAGTACTTC.

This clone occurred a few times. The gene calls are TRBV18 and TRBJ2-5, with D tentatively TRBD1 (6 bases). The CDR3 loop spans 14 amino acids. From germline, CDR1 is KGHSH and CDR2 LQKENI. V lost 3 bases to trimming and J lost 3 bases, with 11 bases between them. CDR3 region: CASSPTRDKETQYF. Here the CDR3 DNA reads TGTGCCAGCTCACCGACTCGGGACAAAGAGACCCAGTACTTC.

CDR3 residues: CASSFRNRQGDEQFF. CDR3 coding DNA: TGTGCCAGCAGCTTCCGAAATCGACAGGGCGATGAGCAGTTCTTC. The J gene is TRBJ2-1, the V gene TRBV7-9; TRBD1 matches at 7 bases. V was pared by 3 bases and J by 8 bases, with 10 bases of the junction left unmatched. There are 15 residues in the CDR3. The germline V gene has CDR1 SEHNR and CDR2 FQNEAQ (reference sequence).

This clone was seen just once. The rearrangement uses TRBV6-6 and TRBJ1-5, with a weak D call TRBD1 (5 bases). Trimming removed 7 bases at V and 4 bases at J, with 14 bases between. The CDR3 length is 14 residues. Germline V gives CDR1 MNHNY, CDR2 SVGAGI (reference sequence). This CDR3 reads CASTPMEGNQPQHF. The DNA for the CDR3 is TGTGCCAGCACCCCCATGGAGGGGAATCAGCCCCAGCATTTT.

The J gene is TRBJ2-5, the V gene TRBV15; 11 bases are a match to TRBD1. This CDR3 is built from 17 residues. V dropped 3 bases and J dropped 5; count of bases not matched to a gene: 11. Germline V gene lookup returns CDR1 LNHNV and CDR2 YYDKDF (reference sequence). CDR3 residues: CATSRDRGPGGMETQYF. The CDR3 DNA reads TGTGCCACCAGCAGGGACAGGGGGCCCGGAGGGATGGAGACCCAGTACTTC.

DNA of the CDR3: TGTGCCAGCAGGGACCTAACCTACGAGCAGTACTTC. Translated, it gives CASRDLTYEQYF. The chain employs TRBV6-6 and TRBJ2-7; D uncertain. V shed 6 bases and J shed 2 bases, with 8 bases lying between them. CDR1 and CDR2 (germline): MNHNY, SVGAGI (reference sequence). CDR3 length: 12 residues.

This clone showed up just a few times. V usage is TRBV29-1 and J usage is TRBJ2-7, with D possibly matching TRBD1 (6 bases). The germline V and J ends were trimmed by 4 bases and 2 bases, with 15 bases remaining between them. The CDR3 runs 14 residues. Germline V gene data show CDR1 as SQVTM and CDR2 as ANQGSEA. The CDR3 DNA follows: TGCAGCGTTGTAAGGGGCCAGGGGACCTACGAGCAGTACTTC. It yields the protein CSVVRGQGTYEQYF.

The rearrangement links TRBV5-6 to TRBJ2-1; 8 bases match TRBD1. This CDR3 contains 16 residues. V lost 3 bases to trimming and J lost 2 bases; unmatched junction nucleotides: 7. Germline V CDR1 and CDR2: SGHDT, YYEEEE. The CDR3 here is CASSSGQGGPYNEQFF. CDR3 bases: TGTGCCAGCAGCTCCGGACAGGGTGGCCCCTACAATGAGCAGTTCTTC.

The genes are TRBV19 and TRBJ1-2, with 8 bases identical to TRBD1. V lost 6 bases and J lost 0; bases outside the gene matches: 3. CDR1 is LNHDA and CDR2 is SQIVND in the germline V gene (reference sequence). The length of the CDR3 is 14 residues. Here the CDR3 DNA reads TGTGCCAGTAGCCGACAGGGGACTAACTATGGCTACACCTTC. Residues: CASSRQGTNYGYTF.

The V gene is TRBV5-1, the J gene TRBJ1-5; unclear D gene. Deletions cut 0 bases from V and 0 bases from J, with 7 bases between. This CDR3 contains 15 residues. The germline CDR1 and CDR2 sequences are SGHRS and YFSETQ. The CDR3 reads CASSLAGDSNQPQHF. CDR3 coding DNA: TGCGCCAGCAGCTTGGCAGGAGATAGCAATCAGCCCCAGCATTTT.